These T cell receptor beta chains were read from a single sample in a study of shared clonotypes between healthy human individuals. Profiled with immunoSEQ multiplex PCR; TCRdb holds only in-frame clones, not every one. The table has some 2,000,000 clones, over 85% seen once. Sequenced sample: naive CD8+ T cells sorted from blood. The receptors here all came from a man aged 18 to 30 in good health. CDR3s include the opening cysteine and the closing phenylalanine or tryptophan. A D gene is named only where the DNA matches it firmly. Clone size is stated in some rows and not others, as once, few, many or a class when expanded.

clone_size: -
j_call: TRBJ1-4
v_call: TRBV6-6
d_call: -
cdr3_nt: TGTGCCAGCAGTAATCCCGGGACCGCCATCCTTGAAAAACTGTTTTTT
cdr3_aa: CASSNPGTAILEKLFF

clone_size: -
j_call: TRBJ1-5
v_call: TRBV2
d_call: -
cdr3_nt: TGTGCCAGCAGGAAGACCAGAGATCAGCCCCAGCATTTT
cdr3_aa: CASRKTRDQPQHF

clone_size: -
j_call: TRBJ2-7
v_call: TRBV6-6
d_call: -
cdr3_nt: TGTGCCAGCAGAAATCAGGGCCTAGAGACCTACGAGCAGTACTTC
cdr3_aa: CASRNQGLETYEQYF

clone_size: -
j_call: TRBJ2-7
v_call: TRBV7-9
d_call: TRBD1
cdr3_nt: TGTGCCAGCAGCCCCCCAACGTCGGGACAGGTTCACGAGCAGTACTTC
cdr3_aa: CASSPPTSGQVHEQYF

clone_size: -
j_call: TRBJ2-7
v_call: TRBV27
d_call: TRBD1
cdr3_nt: TGTGCCAGCAGTAACCGGACAGGGTCCTACGAGCAGTACTTC
cdr3_aa: CASSNRTGSYEQYF

clone_size: -
j_call: TRBJ2-3
v_call: TRBV6-6
d_call: -
cdr3_nt: TGTGCCAGCAGCCGCCTCGGAGGAAGTGGGACAGATACGCAGTATTTT
cdr3_aa: CASSRLGGSGTDTQYF

clone_size: -
j_call: TRBJ2-7
v_call: TRBV27
d_call: TRBD1
cdr3_nt: TGTGCCAGCAGTCCATATGGGACAGGTCGGAACTACGAGCAGTACTTC
cdr3_aa: CASSPYGTGRNYEQYF

clone_size: -
j_call: TRBJ1-4
v_call: TRBV6-6
d_call: -
cdr3_nt: TGTGCCAGCAGTTATGTTGGGGATGTAGGGGAAAAACTGTTTTTT
cdr3_aa: CASSYVGDVGEKLFF

clone_size: -
j_call: TRBJ2-1
v_call: TRBV7-3
d_call: -
cdr3_nt: TGTGCCAGCAGCTTAGTGGGTTACAATGAGCAGTTCTTC
cdr3_aa: CASSLVGYNEQFF

clone_size: -
j_call: TRBJ2-3
v_call: TRBV13
d_call: -
cdr3_nt: TGTGCCAGCAGCCGACCCGATTGGGGGACTCATCTCACAGATAGGCAGTATTTT
cdr3_aa: CASSRPDWGTHLTDRQYF

clone_size: -
j_call: TRBJ1-5
v_call: TRBV6-6
d_call: -
cdr3_nt: TGTGCCAGCAGCCCCCGGGGGGTTAGCAATCAGCCCCAGCATTTT
cdr3_aa: CASSPRGVSNQPQHF

clone_size: -
j_call: TRBJ2-7
v_call: TRBV4-1
d_call: TRBD2
cdr3_nt: TGCGCCAGCAGCCAAGATCCTAGCGGGGGGGAGATGATCTACAAGCAGTACTTC
cdr3_aa: CASSQDPSGGEMIYKQYF

clone_size: -
j_call: TRBJ1-1
v_call: TRBV11-3
d_call: TRBD1
cdr3_nt: TGTGCCAGCAGCCCGGGACAGGGGGGTCGATTGGCTGAAGCTTTCTTT
cdr3_aa: CASSPGQGGRLAEAFF

clone_size: -
j_call: TRBJ1-2
v_call: TRBV7-9
d_call: -
cdr3_nt: TGTGCCAGCAGCTTAGGGGACGGTTCTAACTATGGCTACACCTTC
cdr3_aa: CASSLGDGSNYGYTF

clone_size: -
j_call: TRBJ2-7
v_call: TRBV4-2
d_call: -
cdr3_nt: TGTGCCAGCAGCGTCCGGGACTCCCCCTCCTACGAGCAGTACTTC
cdr3_aa: CASSVRDSPSYEQYF

clone_size: -
j_call: TRBJ2-1
v_call: TRBV11-2
d_call: -
cdr3_nt: TGTGCCAGCAGCTTTCGTCTTTTCAATGAGCAGTTCTTC
cdr3_aa: CASSFRLFNEQFF

clone_size: -
j_call: TRBJ2-5
v_call: TRBV11-2
d_call: -
cdr3_nt: TGTGCCAGCAGCTTAGGTACTGAGGGGCGGGAGACCCAGTACTTC
cdr3_aa: CASSLGTEGRETQYF

clone_size: -
j_call: TRBJ1-5
v_call: TRBV4-3
d_call: TRBD1
cdr3_nt: TGCGCCAGCAGCCAATTACAGGGGGCTAATCAGCCCCAGCATTTT
cdr3_aa: CASSQLQGANQPQHF

clone_size: -
j_call: TRBJ1-2
v_call: TRBV5-4
d_call: -
cdr3_nt: TGTGCCAGCAGCTTGGACAGGGAGGATGGCTACACCTTC
cdr3_aa: CASSLDREDGYTF

clone_size: -
j_call: TRBJ2-3
v_call: TRBV18
d_call: TRBD2
cdr3_nt: TGTGCCAGCTTAACCCCTAGCGGCGCTTCCACAGATACGCAGTATTTT
cdr3_aa: CASLTPSGASTDTQYF

clone_size: -
j_call: TRBJ1-1
v_call: TRBV10-1
d_call: -
cdr3_nt: TGCGCCAGCAGTGAGGGCCTGAACACTGAAGCTTTCTTT
cdr3_aa: CASSEGLNTEAFF

clone_size: -
j_call: TRBJ2-5
v_call: TRBV19
d_call: -
cdr3_nt: TGTGCCAGTAGTATCCGTAGTGGGGGTTGGGAGACCCAGTACTTC
cdr3_aa: CASSIRSGGWETQYF

clone_size: -
j_call: TRBJ2-7
v_call: TRBV4-3
d_call: -
cdr3_nt: TGCGCCAGCAGCCCCCTCTTCGCGGAGAGCTCCTACGAGCAGTACTTC
cdr3_aa: CASSPLFAESSYEQYF

clone_size: -
j_call: TRBJ2-7
v_call: TRBV13
d_call: -
cdr3_nt: TGTGCCAGCAGCTTAGCCGGGACGTACGAGCAGTACTTC
cdr3_aa: CASSLAGTYEQYF

clone_size: once
j_call: TRBJ2-7
v_call: TRBV30
d_call: TRBD2
cdr3_nt: TGTGCCTGGAGCATGGGGACTAGCGGTGACTACGAGCAGTACTTC
cdr3_aa: CAWSMGTSGDYEQYF

clone_size: once
j_call: TRBJ2-7
v_call: TRBV6-1
d_call: -
cdr3_nt: TGTGCCGGCAGTGATCGGTTATCAGACTACGAGCAGTACTTC
cdr3_aa: CAGSDRLSDYEQYF

clone_size: -
j_call: TRBJ1-2
v_call: TRBV2
d_call: TRBD1
cdr3_nt: TGTGCCAGCAACGCACAGGGGGAGTCTGGCTACACCTTC
cdr3_aa: CASNAQGESGYTF

clone_size: -
j_call: TRBJ1-2
v_call: TRBV19
d_call: -
cdr3_nt: TGTGCCAGTAGTACCCCTAGCAGGGACTATGGCTACACCTTC
cdr3_aa: CASSTPSRDYGYTF

clone_size: -
j_call: TRBJ1-2
v_call: TRBV4-1
d_call: -
cdr3_nt: TGCGCCAGCAGCCAAGAACCTTCAGGGGCCTATGGCTACACCTTC
cdr3_aa: CASSQEPSGAYGYTF

clone_size: -
j_call: TRBJ1-5
v_call: TRBV28
d_call: TRBD1
cdr3_nt: TGTGCCAGCAGTTCCGACAGGGAGGACTTAAGCAATCAGCCCCAGCATTTT
cdr3_aa: CASSSDREDLSNQPQHF

clone_size: -
j_call: TRBJ1-5
v_call: TRBV21-1
d_call: -
cdr3_nt: TGTGCCAGCAGTCCGGGACCCAAGCATTTT
cdr3_aa: CASSPGPKHF

clone_size: -
j_call: TRBJ2-2
v_call: TRBV4-3
d_call: TRBD2
cdr3_nt: TGCGCCAGCAGCCAAGTTGCTAGCGGGAGTAGCACCGGGGAGCTGTTTTTT
cdr3_aa: CASSQVASGSSTGELFF

clone_size: -
j_call: TRBJ2-7
v_call: TRBV4-1
d_call: -
cdr3_nt: TGCGCCAGCAGCCAAGTTCACTCCTACGAGCAGTACTTC
cdr3_aa: CASSQVHSYEQYF

clone_size: -
j_call: TRBJ2-1
v_call: TRBV5-4
d_call: TRBD1
cdr3_nt: TGTGCCAGCAGCCAGGGACAGGGAGGCAATGAGCAGTTCTTC
cdr3_aa: CASSQGQGGNEQFF

clone_size: -
j_call: TRBJ1-2
v_call: TRBV29-1
d_call: TRBD1
cdr3_nt: TGCAGCGTTGTAGACAGGGGGTTTAACTATGGCTACACCTTC
cdr3_aa: CSVVDRGFNYGYTF

clone_size: -
j_call: TRBJ2-5
v_call: TRBV27
d_call: -
cdr3_nt: TGTGCCAGCGGAGTTTTCGAGACCCAGTACTTC
cdr3_aa: CASGVFETQYF

clone_size: -
j_call: TRBJ1-5
v_call: TRBV27
d_call: -
cdr3_nt: TGTGCCAGCAGTTTATTAGCCCCGGGGGGGAGCAATCAGCCCCAGCATTTT
cdr3_aa: CASSLLAPGGSNQPQHF

clone_size: few
j_call: TRBJ2-7
v_call: TRBV29-1
d_call: -
cdr3_nt: TGCAGCGTTGAAGACAACTACGAGCAGTACTTC
cdr3_aa: CSVEDNYEQYF

clone_size: -
j_call: TRBJ1-2
v_call: TRBV7-8
d_call: -
cdr3_nt: TGTGCCAGCAGCTTAGTATACTATGGCTACACCTTC
cdr3_aa: CASSLVYYGYTF

clone_size: -
j_call: TRBJ2-5
v_call: TRBV13
d_call: -
cdr3_nt: TGTGCCAGCAGCCCCTCAGAGGGGTTTCCGGAGACCCAGTACTTC
cdr3_aa: CASSPSEGFPETQYF

clone_size: -
j_call: TRBJ1-2
v_call: TRBV7-8
d_call: -
cdr3_nt: TGTGCCAGCAGCTTAGCCGAAGGCGAGGTTAATGGCTACACCTTC
cdr3_aa: CASSLAEGEVNGYTF

clone_size: -
j_call: TRBJ2-7
v_call: TRBV13
d_call: -
cdr3_nt: TGTGCCAGCAGCTTAGGGGTCCTGGATAGTTCCCTCGAGCAGTACTTC
cdr3_aa: CASSLGVLDSSLEQYF

clone_size: -
j_call: TRBJ1-5
v_call: TRBV27
d_call: -
cdr3_nt: TGTGCCAGCAGTTGGGGGGGATATAGCAATCAGCCCCAGCATTTT
cdr3_aa: CASSWGGYSNQPQHF

clone_size: once
j_call: TRBJ2-2
v_call: TRBV5-1
d_call: -
cdr3_nt: TGCGCCAGCAGTTTTGGCGGCGGGGAGCTGTTTTTT
cdr3_aa: CASSFGGGELFF

clone_size: once
j_call: TRBJ1-1
v_call: TRBV4-1
d_call: -
cdr3_nt: TGCGCCAGCAGCCAGGTGGGGGCAGAGAACACTGAAGCTTTCTTT
cdr3_aa: CASSQVGAENTEAFF

clone_size: -
j_call: TRBJ2-2
v_call: TRBV4-3
d_call: TRBD1
cdr3_nt: TGCGCCAGCAGCCACTTCGGACAGGAGAACACCGGGGAGCTGTTTTTT
cdr3_aa: CASSHFGQENTGELFF

clone_size: -
j_call: TRBJ2-7
v_call: TRBV7-9
d_call: TRBD2
cdr3_nt: TGTGCCAGCAGCTCTACGAGCGGGGAGTACGAGCAGTACTTC
cdr3_aa: CASSSTSGEYEQYF

clone_size: -
j_call: TRBJ1-1
v_call: TRBV28
d_call: -
cdr3_nt: TGTGCCAGCAGTTTGGTTGCGGGGAACACTGAAGCTTTCTTT
cdr3_aa: CASSLVAGNTEAFF

clone_size: -
j_call: TRBJ2-7
v_call: TRBV9
d_call: TRBD1
cdr3_nt: TGTGCCAGCAGCGTAACACCGGGACAGGGATACGAGCAGTACTTC
cdr3_aa: CASSVTPGQGYEQYF

clone_size: -
j_call: TRBJ1-2
v_call: TRBV6-5
d_call: -
cdr3_nt: TGTGCCAGCAGTTACTCGGGGCAGAGTAACTATGGCTACACCTTC
cdr3_aa: CASSYSGQSNYGYTF

clone_size: -
j_call: TRBJ2-7
v_call: TRBV30
d_call: -
cdr3_nt: TGTGCCTGGAGTCCCTTTGGGACTTCCTACGAGCAGTACTTC
cdr3_aa: CAWSPFGTSYEQYF

clone_size: -
j_call: TRBJ2-7
v_call: TRBV5-1
d_call: -
cdr3_nt: TGCGCCAGCAGCTTGTCAGGACACACCGAGCAGTACTTC
cdr3_aa: CASSLSGHTEQYF